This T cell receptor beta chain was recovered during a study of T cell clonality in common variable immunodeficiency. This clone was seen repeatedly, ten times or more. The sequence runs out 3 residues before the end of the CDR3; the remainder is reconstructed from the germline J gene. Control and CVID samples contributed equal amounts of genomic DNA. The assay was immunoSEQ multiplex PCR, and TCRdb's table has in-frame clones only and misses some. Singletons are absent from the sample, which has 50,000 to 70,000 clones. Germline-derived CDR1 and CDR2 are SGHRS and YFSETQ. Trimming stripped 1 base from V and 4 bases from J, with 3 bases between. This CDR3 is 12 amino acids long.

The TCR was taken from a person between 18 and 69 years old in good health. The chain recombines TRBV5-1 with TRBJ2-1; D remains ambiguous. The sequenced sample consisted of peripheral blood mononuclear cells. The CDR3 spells CASSLQYNEQFF. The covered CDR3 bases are TGCGCCAGCAGCTTGCAATACAATGAG.